Here is one TCR beta chain with its context. Its antigen is unidentified. The donors were members of the validation cohort, which comprised under 150 subjects and was separate from the first cohort of about 700 subjects. Profiling relied on immunoSEQ multiplex PCR, and the TCRdb table lists in-frame clones only, not all of them. The data contain a few hundred thousand clones, about nine tenths of them seen just once; the ten biggest clones take up approximately 0.84%. Germline assignment: CDR1 SGDLS and CDR2 YYNGEE. The CDR3 is 15 residues long. With 3 bases clipped from V and 6 bases from J, the junction kept 2 bases outside the gene matches. This entry belongs to a study of cytomegalovirus exposure and HLA in healthy donors. Whole-study findings and limits: First-cohort TCR clusters tended to co-occur in the roughly 130 validation repertoires, a later analysis found. In vitro work confirmed that a few CMV-associated chains recognize CMV antigens. Cytomegalovirus-associated status was assigned to around 160 TCR beta chains.

This chain connects TRBV9 to TRBJ2-1, with 14 bases lining up with TRBD2. The sequence was obtained from a woman younger than 35 in good health and CMV-seronegative. The specimen was PBMCs. The CDR3 sequence: CASSGGLAGANEQFF. CDR3 coding DNA: TGTGCCAGCAGCGGGGGACTAGCGGGAGCCAATGAGCAGTTCTTC.